This TCR beta chain was documented in a study of metastatic and nonmetastatic thyroid tumors. Background on the study: Thyroid patients, malignant and benign, had repertoires compared across blood and tumor or nodule tissue. Study-wide findings and caveats: Malignant thyroid tumors reportedly had TCR beta diversity that was significantly higher than in benign nodules, in blood and tumor.

Until they underwent thyroid surgery, no patient had received any treatment. The authors' processing: Building a distant-metastasis classifier for papillary thyroid cancer drew on CDR3 differences across clinicopathological groups. TCRdb reprocessed the PCR reads using MiXCR. TCRdb, not the authors, supplied the V and J calls. The data show tens of thousands of clones, less than 15% seen once. The length of the CDR3 is 14 residues. The germline V gene encodes CDR1 MDHEN and CDR2 SYDVKM. The V segment lost 9 bases and the J segment 5 bases; nucleotides outside the gene matches: 10. This clone showed up many times. As yet, its antigen is unknown.

Sequenced sample: blood. This TCR derives from a male donor with papillary thyroid cancer or a benign thyroid nodule (not recorded which). Some clones in this sample may be carry-over from other donors' samples. The genes are TRBV28 and TRBJ2-3; 8 bases are a match to TRBD2. CDR3 nucleotide sequence: TGTGCCAGTACCGGGACTAGAGGGAGAGATACGCAGTATTTT. This sequence encodes CASTGTRGRDTQYF.